The T cell receptor beta chain described here comes from a study of cytomegalovirus exposure and HLA in healthy donors. It was with 60 Vbeta and 13 Jbeta primers that the PCR ran. Here immunoSEQ multiplex PCR was the method, and the copy in TCRdb shows in-frame clones only, minus some. The sample shows nearly 200,000 clones, about 81% of them seen only once. Germline CDR1 and CDR2: ENHRY and SYGVKD. V gave up 8 bases and J gave up 3 bases; unmatched junction bases: 5. The CDR3 has 13 residues. This TCR was recovered from a woman aged 45-59 years in good health and CMV-seropositive. Sequencing was carried out using PBMCs. The V call is TRBV10-3, the J call TRBJ2-5; 8 positions agree with TRBD1. The CDR3 sequence is CAIGAGGEETQYF. CDR3 nucleotides: TGTGCCATCGGGGCAGGGGGCGAAGAGACCCAGTACTTC.